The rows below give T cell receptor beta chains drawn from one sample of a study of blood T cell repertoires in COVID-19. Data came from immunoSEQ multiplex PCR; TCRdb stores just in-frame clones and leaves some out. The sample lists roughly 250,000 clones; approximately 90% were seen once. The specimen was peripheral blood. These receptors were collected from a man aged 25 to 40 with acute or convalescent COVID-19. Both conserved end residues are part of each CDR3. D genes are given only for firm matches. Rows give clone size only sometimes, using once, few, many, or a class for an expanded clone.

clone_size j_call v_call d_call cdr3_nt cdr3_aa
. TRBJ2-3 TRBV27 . TGTGCCAGCAGTTCTCCCAAGAGGACAGATACGCAGTATTTT CASSSPKRTDTQYF
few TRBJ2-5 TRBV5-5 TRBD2 TGTGCCAGCAGCTTAGCGGGGACGGAAGAAACCCAGTACTTC CASSLAGTEETQYF
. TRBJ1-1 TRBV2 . TGTGCCAGCAGTGTTCGGGAGTTAGGTGAAGCTTTCTTT CASSVRELGEAFF
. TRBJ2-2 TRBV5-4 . TGTGCCAGCAGCTTGTCTACAGGGAGGAACACCGGGGAGCTGTTTTTT CASSLSTGRNTGELFF
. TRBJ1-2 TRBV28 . TGTGCCAGCAGTTCCCCCGCGAGAGGGGGAGACTATGGCTACACCTTC CASSSPARGGDYGYTF
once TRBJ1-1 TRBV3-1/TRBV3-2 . TGTGCCAGCAGCCCGTGGGTAGGGGCGGACACTGAAGCTTTCTTT CASSPWVGADTEAFF
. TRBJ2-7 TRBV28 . TGTGCCAGCAGTTTACTCCCAGGGCTTTACGAGCAGTACTTC CASSLLPGLYEQYF
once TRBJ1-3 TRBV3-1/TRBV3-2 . TGTGCCAGCACCTCCCGCTCTGGAAACACCATATATTTT CASTSRSGNTIYF
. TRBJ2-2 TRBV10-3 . TGTGCCATCAGTGAAAGGGGTTTGGGCGGGGAGCTGTTTTTT CAISERGLGGELFF
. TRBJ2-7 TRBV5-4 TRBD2 TGTGCCAGCAGCAGGGACTACTACGAGCAGTACTTC CASSRDYYEQYF
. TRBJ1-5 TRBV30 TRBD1 TGTGCCTGGACGGGACAGGGATCGGGACAGCCCCAGCATTTT CAWTGQGSGQPQHF
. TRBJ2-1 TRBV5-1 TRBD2 TGCGCCAGCAGCGCGGACTGGGGAGGGGTCAATGAGCAGTTCTTC CASSADWGGVNEQFF
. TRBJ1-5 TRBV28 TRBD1 TGTGCCAGCAGAAGGGGACAGGGCGGTCAGCCCCAGCATTTT CASRRGQGGQPQHF
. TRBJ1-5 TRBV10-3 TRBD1 TGTGCCATCAGTGACCGACAGGGAAGACAGCCCCAGCATTTT CAISDRQGRQPQHF
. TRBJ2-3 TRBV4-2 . TGTGCCAGCAGCCAAGATCTAAGAGGGTCAGATACGCAGTATTTT CASSQDLRGSDTQYF
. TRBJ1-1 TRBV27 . TGTGCCAGCAGCTTGACAGTGAACACTGAAGCTTTCTTT CASSLTVNTEAFF
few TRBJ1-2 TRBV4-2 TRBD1 TGTGCCAGCAGCCAAGTCAATCCAGGACAGGGCCTCTACACCTTC CASSQVNPGQGLYTF
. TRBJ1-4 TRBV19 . TGTGCCAGTAGTTTCAGACCGACAGCAACTAATGAAAAACTGTTTTTT CASSFRPTATNEKLFF
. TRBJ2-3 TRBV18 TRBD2 TGTGCCAGCTCACCAACTAGCGGGGGTAGCACAGATACGCAGTATTTT CASSPTSGGSTDTQYF
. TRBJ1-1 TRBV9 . TGTGCCAGCAGACGGGGTCCCACGGAGGGGACTGAAGCTTTCTTT CASRRGPTEGTEAFF
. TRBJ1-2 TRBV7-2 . TGTGCCAGCAGCTCGGCACAGGCCTATGGCTACACCTTC CASSSAQAYGYTF
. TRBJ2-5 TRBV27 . TGTGCCAGCAGTTTCTCCGGGTCACGAGAGACCCAGTACTTC CASSFSGSRETQYF
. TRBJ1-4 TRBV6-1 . TGTGCCAGCAATCCTTTAGTGGCAACTAATGAAAAACTGTTTTTT CASNPLVATNEKLFF
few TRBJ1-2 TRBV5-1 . TGCGCCAGCAGCTCCACTCCGGGAACCACTAACTATGGCTACACCTTC CASSSTPGTTNYGYTF
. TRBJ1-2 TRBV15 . TGTGCCACCAGCAGAGGCGGGACCACAGCTAACTATGGCTACACCTTC CATSRGGTTANYGYTF
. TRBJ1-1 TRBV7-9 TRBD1 TGTGCCAGCAGCCCACAGGGGACGGCGAACACTGAAGCTTTCTTT CASSPQGTANTEAFF
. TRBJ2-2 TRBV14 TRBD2 TGTGCCAGCAGCCAGTTAATAGCGGGAGTCGGGGAGCTGTTTTTT CASSQLIAGVGELFF
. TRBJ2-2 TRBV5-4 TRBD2 TGTGCCAGCAGCTTTCGACTAGCGGGGTTGGACACCGGGGAGCTGTTTTTT CASSFRLAGLDTGELFF
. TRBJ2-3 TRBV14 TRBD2 TGTGCCAGCAGCTGGCTAGCGGGGAGCACAGATACGCAGTATTTT CASSWLAGSTDTQYF
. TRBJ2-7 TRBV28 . TGTGCCAGCAGGGACACGTTCTACGAGCAGTACTTC CASRDTFYEQYF
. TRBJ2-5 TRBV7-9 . TGTGCCAGCAGCTTAACACTGACAGGTCCTGAGACCCAGTACTTC CASSLTLTGPETQYF
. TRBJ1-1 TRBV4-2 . TGTGCCAGCAGCCAAGAACAGAGATGGACTGAAGCTTTCTTT CASSQEQRWTEAFF
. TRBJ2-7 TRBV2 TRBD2 TGTGCCAGCAGGAAGGGACTAGTATACTACGAGCAGTACTTC CASRKGLVYYEQYF
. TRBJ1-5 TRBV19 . TGTGCCAGTATAGGCGGGGGGCATCAGCCCCAGCATTTT CASIGGGHQPQHF
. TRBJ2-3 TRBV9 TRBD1 TGTGCCAGCAGCGTACGACAGGGGATTACAGATACGCAGTATTTT CASSVRQGITDTQYF
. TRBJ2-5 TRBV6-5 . TGTGCCAGCAGCGATCGGGGGAGGCAAATAGAGACCCAGTACTTC CASSDRGRQIETQYF
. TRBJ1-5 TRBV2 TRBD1 TGTGCCAGCAGACGGGACAGGGTTTTCGGTAGCAATCAGCCCCAGCATTTT CASRRDRVFGSNQPQHF
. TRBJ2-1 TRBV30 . TGTGCCTGGAGTTACAGTGTTGAGCAGTTCTTC CAWSYSVEQFF
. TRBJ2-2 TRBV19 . TGTGCCAGTAGTGCGTATGGCGGCATAAACACCGGGGAGCTGTTTTTT CASSAYGGINTGELFF
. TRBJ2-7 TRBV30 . TGTGCCTGGAGTGGACAGACAGGAGGTCCCTACGAGCAGTACTTC CAWSGQTGGPYEQYF
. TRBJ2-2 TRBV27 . TGTGCCAGCAGATACAGGGCCGGGGAGCTGTTTTTT CASRYRAGELFF